Each of the 7 T cell receptor beta chains below was sequenced from the same sample in a study of sequential checkpoint blockade in melanoma. Data came from immunoSEQ multiplex PCR; TCRdb stores just in-frame clones and leaves some out. The repertoire holds about 20,000 clones, with 82% as singletons. The treatment is: randomized to nivolumab then ipilimumab (arm A) or the reverse (arm B). The sample consisted of CD8+ T cells sorted from blood (inferred from file names), taken from a patient given nivolumab and ipilimumab in sequence. These receptors originate from a human donor with melanoma.

The chain carries TRBV27 and TRBJ1-6, with D unresolved. Germline V lookup: CDR1 MNHEY, CDR2 SMNVEV (reference sequence). The CDR3 length is 17 residues. Between the trimmed V and J ends, which lost 1 base and 0 bases, there was a span of 10 bases. The CDR3 DNA reads TGTGCCAGCAGTTTATTCGGCGGGAGCTCCTATAATTCACCCCTCCACTTT. The encoded protein is CASSLFGGSSYNSPLHF.

The V call is TRBV6-1, the J call TRBJ1-5; D is undetermined. This CDR3 region has 11 residues. Trimming stripped 6 bases from V and 6 bases from J, with 6 bases between. The germline gives CDR1 MNHNS, CDR2 SASEGT. DNA for the CDR3: TGTGCCAGCAGCAGAAGTCAGCCCCAGCATTTT. This codes for CASSRSQPQHF.

The chain recombines TRBV29-1 with TRBJ2-7; 11 positions agree with TRBD2. V shed 3 bases, J shed 1 base, and the junction held 5 bases outside the gene matches. The CDR3 has 15 residues. Germline-derived CDR1 and CDR2 are SQVTM and ANQGSEA. Here the CDR3 DNA reads TGCAGCGTTGAGTCTAGCGGGGGGCCGTCCTACGAGCAGTACTTC. Its translation is CSVESSGGPSYEQYF.

This clone turned up a few times. This chain connects TRBV21-1 to TRBJ1-4. TRBV21-1 counts as a pseudogene. The CDR3 consists of 14 residues. The CDR3 DNA reads TGTGCCAGCAGCTTTCCCGCGGAAGCCGAAAAACTGTTTTTT. Its translation is CASSFPAEAEKLFF.

The V call is TRBV7-9, the J call TRBJ1-2, with a weak D call TRBD1 (6 bases). Germline V gene data show CDR1 as SEHNR and CDR2 as FQNEAQ (reference sequence). V was trimmed by 1 base and J by 8 bases, leaving 17 bases between them. This CDR3 is built from 15 residues. CDR3 in amino acids: CASSLGWGGAEGYTF. The CDR3 bases are TGTGCCAGCAGCTTAGGATGGGGGGGCGCGGAGGGCTACACCTTC. Supplemented by reference TRBV7-9 and TRBJ1-2, the full variable domain reads DTGVSQNPRHKITKRGQNVTFRCDPISEHNRLYWYRQTLGQGPEFLTYFQNEAQLEKSRLLSDRFSAERPKGSFSTLEIQRTEQGDSAMYLCASSLGWGGAEGYTFGSGTRLTVV.

The rearrangement uses TRBV5-8 and TRBJ1-6; possible D gene TRBD1, 6 bases. The CDR3 loop spans 18 amino acids. V lost 4 bases and J 0 bases, leaving 17 bases between the germline ends. Germline V lookup: CDR1 SGHTS, CDR2 YDEGEE. The CDR3 reads CASSQATGISSYNSPLHF. The DNA for the CDR3 is TGTGCCAGCAGCCAAGCCACAGGGATAAGCTCCTATAATTCACCCCTCCACTTT.

The V and J genes are TRBV4-3 and TRBJ1-1; D might be TRBD1 (5 bases). This CDR3 is built from 15 residues. The V end was cut by 0 bases, the J end by 7 bases, with 15 bases between. Germline CDR1 LGHNA, CDR2 YSLEER. The CDR3 protein is CASSQDEGIQDEAFF. The CDR3 DNA sequence: TGCGCCAGCAGCCAAGATGAAGGGATACAGGATGAAGCTTTCTTT.